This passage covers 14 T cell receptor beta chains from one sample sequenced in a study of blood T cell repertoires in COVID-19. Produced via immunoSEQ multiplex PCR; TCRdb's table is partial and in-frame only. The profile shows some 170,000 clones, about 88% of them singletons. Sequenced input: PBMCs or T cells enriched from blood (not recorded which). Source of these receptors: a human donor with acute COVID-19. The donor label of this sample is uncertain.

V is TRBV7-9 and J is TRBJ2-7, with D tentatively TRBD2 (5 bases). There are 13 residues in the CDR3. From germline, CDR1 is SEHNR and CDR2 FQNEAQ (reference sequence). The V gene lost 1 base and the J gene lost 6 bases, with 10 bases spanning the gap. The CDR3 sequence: CASSLGGSVEQYF. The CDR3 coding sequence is TGTGCCAGCAGCTTAGGGGGTAGCGTCGAGCAGTACTTC.

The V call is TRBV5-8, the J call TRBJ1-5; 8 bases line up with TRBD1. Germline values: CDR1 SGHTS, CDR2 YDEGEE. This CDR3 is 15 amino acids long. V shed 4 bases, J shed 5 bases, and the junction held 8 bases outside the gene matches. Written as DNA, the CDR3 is TGTGCCAGCAGCGCCCGGACAGGGATTTATCAGCCCCAGCATTTT. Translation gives CASSARTGIYQPQHF.

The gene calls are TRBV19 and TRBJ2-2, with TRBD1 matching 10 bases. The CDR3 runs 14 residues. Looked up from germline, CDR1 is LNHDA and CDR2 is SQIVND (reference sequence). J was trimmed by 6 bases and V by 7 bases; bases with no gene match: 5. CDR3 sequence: CASTGTGDSGELFF. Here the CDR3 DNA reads TGTGCCAGTACCGGGACAGGGGACTCCGGGGAGCTGTTTTTT. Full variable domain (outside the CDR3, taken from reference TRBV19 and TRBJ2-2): DGGITQSPKYLFRKEGQNVTLSCEQNLNHDAMYWYRQDPGQGLRLIYYSQIVNDFQKGDIAEGYSVSREKKESFPLTVTSAQKNPTAFYLCASTGTGDSGELFFGEGSRLTVL.

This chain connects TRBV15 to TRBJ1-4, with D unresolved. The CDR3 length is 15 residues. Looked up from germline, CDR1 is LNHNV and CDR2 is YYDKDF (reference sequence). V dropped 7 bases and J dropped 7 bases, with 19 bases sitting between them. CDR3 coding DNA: TGTGCCACCACACCGTCGGGGATTCCGCGTGAAAAACTGTTTTTT. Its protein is CATTPSGIPREKLFF.

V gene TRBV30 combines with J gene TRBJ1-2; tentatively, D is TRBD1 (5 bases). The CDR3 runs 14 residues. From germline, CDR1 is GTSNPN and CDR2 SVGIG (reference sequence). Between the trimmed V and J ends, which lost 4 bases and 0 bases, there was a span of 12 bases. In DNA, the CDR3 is TGTGCCTGGATCTTGACAGACGCTAACTATGGCTACACCTTC. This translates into CAWILTDANYGYTF.

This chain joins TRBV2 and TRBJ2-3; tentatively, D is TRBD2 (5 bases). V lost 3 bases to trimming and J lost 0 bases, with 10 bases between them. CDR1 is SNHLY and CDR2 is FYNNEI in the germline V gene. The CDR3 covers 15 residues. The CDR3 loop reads CASSEPGESTDTQYF. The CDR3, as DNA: TGTGCCAGCAGTGAGCCCGGGGAGAGCACAGATACGCAGTATTTT.

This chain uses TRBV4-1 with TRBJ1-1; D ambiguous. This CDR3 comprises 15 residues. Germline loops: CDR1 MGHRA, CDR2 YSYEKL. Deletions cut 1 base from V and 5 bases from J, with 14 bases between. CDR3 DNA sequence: TGCGCCAGCAGCCAAGTTGGAGGTCGGAATACTGAAGCTTTCTTT. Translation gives CASSQVGGRNTEAFF.

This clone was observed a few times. CDR3 sequence (DNA): TGCGCCAGCAGCCAAGGACAGGGGCCTAATCAGCCCCAGCATTTT. Its translation: CASSQGQGPNQPQHF. The V call is TRBV4-1, the J call TRBJ1-5; TRBD1 aligns across 8 bases. The length of the CDR3 is 15 residues. Germline lookup yields CDR1 MGHRA and CDR2 YSYEKL. J was trimmed by 4 bases and V by 1 base; bases with no gene match: 3.

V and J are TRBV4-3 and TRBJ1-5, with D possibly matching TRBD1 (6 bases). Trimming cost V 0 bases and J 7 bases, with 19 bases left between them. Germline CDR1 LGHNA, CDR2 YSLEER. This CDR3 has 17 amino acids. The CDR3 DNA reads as TGCGCCAGCAGCCAAGATTATAGGGACACTCTTGGCCAGCCCCAGCATTTT. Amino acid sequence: CASSQDYRDTLGQPQHF.

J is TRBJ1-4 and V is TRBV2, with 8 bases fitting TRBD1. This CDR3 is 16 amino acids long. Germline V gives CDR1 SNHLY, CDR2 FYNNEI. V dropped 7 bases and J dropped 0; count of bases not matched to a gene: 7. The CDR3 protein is CASTWTGHTTNEKLFF. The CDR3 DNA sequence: TGTGCCAGCACCTGGACAGGGCATACAACTAATGAAAAACTGTTTTTT.

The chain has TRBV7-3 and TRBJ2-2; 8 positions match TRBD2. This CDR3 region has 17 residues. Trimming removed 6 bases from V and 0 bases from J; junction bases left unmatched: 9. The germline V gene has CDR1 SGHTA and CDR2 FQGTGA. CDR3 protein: CASSFLSGAPNTGELFF. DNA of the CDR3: TGTGCCAGCAGTTTTCTTAGCGGGGCGCCGAACACCGGGGAGCTGTTTTTT.

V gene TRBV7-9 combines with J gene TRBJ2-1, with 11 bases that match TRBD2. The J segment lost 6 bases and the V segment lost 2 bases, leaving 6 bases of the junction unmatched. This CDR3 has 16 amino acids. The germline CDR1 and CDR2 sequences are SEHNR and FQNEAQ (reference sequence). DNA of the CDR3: TGTGCCAGCAGCTTAAGAGGGACTAGCGGCTTCAATGAGCAGTTCTTC. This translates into CASSLRGTSGFNEQFF.

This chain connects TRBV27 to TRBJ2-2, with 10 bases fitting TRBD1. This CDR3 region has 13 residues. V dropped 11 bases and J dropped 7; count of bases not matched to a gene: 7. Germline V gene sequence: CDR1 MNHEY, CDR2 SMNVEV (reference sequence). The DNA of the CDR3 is TGTGCCGTTCGACAGGGGGCGGGCGGGGAGCTGTTTTTT. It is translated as CAVRQGAGGELFF.

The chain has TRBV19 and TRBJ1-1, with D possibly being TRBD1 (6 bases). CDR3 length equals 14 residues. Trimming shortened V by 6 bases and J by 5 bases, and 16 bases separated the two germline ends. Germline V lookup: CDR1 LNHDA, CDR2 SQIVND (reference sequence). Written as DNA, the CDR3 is TGTGCCAGTAGGGAATACAGGGCTAGTACTGAAGCTTTCTTT. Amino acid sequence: CASREYRASTEAFF. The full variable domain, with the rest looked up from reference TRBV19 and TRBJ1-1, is DGGITQSPKYLFRKEGQNVTLSCEQNLNHDAMYWYRQDPGQGLRLIYYSQIVNDFQKGDIAEGYSVSREKKESFPLTVTSAQKNPTAFYLCASREYRASTEAFFGQGTRLTVV.